The clone carrying this TCR beta chain was recorded only once. The CDR3 has 16 residues. Trimming removed 0 bases from V and 0 bases from J; junction bases left unmatched: 5. Germline-derived CDR1 and CDR2 are SGHRS and YFSETQ. Individuals drawn from 24 US areas were about 18 to 95 years old. This sample was included in a study of blood T cell repertoires in COVID-19. For the study at large: There were acute and convalescent COVID-19 samples, and they came from the United States, Italy and Spain. T cells, B-cell-depleted T cells, or PBMCs provided the cDNA or gDNA that served as material.

TCRdb keeps only in-frame clones here, not all; method: immunoSEQ multiplex PCR. Altogether about 480,000 clones are present, 88% being singletons, with the ten largest covering 1.5% to 2%. Sequences were obtained from PBMCs or T cells enriched from blood (not recorded which). This chain links TRBV5-1 with TRBJ2-7, with 8 nucleotides matching TRBD1. The clonotype comes from a woman aged 40 to 50 who had recovered from COVID-19. The CDR3 DNA follows: TGCGCCAGCAGCTTGGAAGGACAGGGATACTCCTACGAGCAGTACTTC. This translates into CASSLEGQGYSYEQYF.